Shown below are 13 T cell receptor beta chains from a single sample sequenced in a study of T cells after posttransplantation cyclophosphamide. Only in-frame clones appear in the TCRdb table, and some are missing; sequencing was by immunoSEQ multiplex PCR. This sample comprises more than 7,000 clones, none seen once only. Treatment was busulfan-fludarabine conditioning, a marrow graft, and cyclophosphamide on days +3 and +4. Specimen: PBMCs, collected after an allogeneic stem cell transplant with post-transplant cyclophosphamide. Source of these receptors: a male patient in his 30s who received an allogeneic stem cell transplant from an unrelated donor, was CMV-positive, and had acute and chronic GVHD. The graft donor may have given rise to some T cells.

This clone was detected ten times or more. This CDR3 reads CASRPGTVNSYEQYF. Here the CDR3 DNA reads TGTGCAAGTCGCCCCGGGACAGTGAACTCCTACGAGCAGTACTTC. The chain recombines TRBV11-3 with TRBJ2-7; 7 nucleotides agree with TRBD1. The CDR3 loop spans 15 amino acids. CDR1 is SGHNT and CDR2 is YENEEA in the germline V gene.

This clone was seen ten or more times. This rearrangement joins TRBV5-4 to TRBJ2-5; TRBD1 is a possible D gene (5 bases). Trimming stripped 4 bases from V and 2 bases from J, with 12 bases between. Germline CDR1 SGHNT, CDR2 YYREEE (reference sequence). This CDR3 region has 14 residues. Here the CDR3 reads CASSAGQTQETQYF. DNA of the CDR3: TGTGCCAGCAGCGCAGGGCAGACTCAAGAGACCCAGTACTTC.

At least ten counts were recorded for this clone. The chain links TRBV6-5 to TRBJ2-3; D is possibly TRBD1 (5 bases). The germline V gene encodes CDR1 MNHEY and CDR2 SVGAGI. The V and J ends lost 8 bases and 3 bases respectively, with 15 bases between them. This CDR3 region has 14 residues. CDR3 sequence reads: CASPFRARTDTQYF. CDR3 nucleotide sequence: TGTGCCAGCCCCTTCAGGGCGAGGACAGATACGCAGTATTTT.

This clone was detected many times. The chain links TRBV12-3 or TRBV12-4 to TRBJ2-5; D is ambiguous. The CDR3 has 12 amino acids. V was clipped by 1 base and J by 4 bases, with 4 bases between them. The CDR3 DNA sequence: TGTGCCAGCAGTTTAGGTCGAGAGACCCAGTACTTC. This gives the protein CASSLGRETQYF.

In this sample, this clone turned up many times. The V and J genes are TRBV11-3 and TRBJ2-3; 10 bases map to TRBD1. CDR3 length: 16 residues. CDR1 and CDR2 from the germline V gene are SGHNT and YENEEA. J gave up 6 bases and V 5 bases, and 11 bases lay outside the gene matches. CDR3 amino acids: CASSGDRGRQMDTQYF. The CDR3 DNA reads as TGTGCCAGCAGCGGGGACAGGGGTCGTCAGATGGATACGCAGTATTTT.

This clone was counted ten times or more. The chain is built from TRBV4-3 and TRBJ1-1; a weak D match, TRBD1 (5 bases). Germline loops: CDR1 LGHNA, CDR2 YSLEER. This CDR3 region has 14 residues. Trimming cost V 3 bases and J 7 bases, with 15 bases left between them. CDR3 region: CASSQEHSQGEAFF. The CDR3 bases are TGCGCCAGCAGCCAGGAACACTCCCAGGGTGAAGCTTTCTTT.

This clone was recorded at least ten times. This sequence joins TRBV11-3 and TRBJ1-2; perhaps TRBD1 as D (5 bases). The CDR3 extends over 20 amino acids. Trimming left V 5 bases short and J 2 bases short, with 30 bases between. Germline values: CDR1 SGHNT, CDR2 YENEEA. The CDR3 nucleotides are TGTGCCAGCAGCGTCGGAGCGGGGCCCGGAAAAGATAATTTAAACTATGGCTACACCTTC. It translates to CASSVGAGPGKDNLNYGYTF.

Ten or more counts support this clone. The rearrangement links TRBV6-5 to TRBJ1-5; D is unresolved. The CDR3 loop spans 13 amino acids. The germline CDR1 and CDR2 sequences are MNHEY and SVGAGI. V lost 1 base to trimming and J lost 7 bases, with 8 bases between them. CDR3 in amino acids: CASSYWTGQPQHF. CDR3 nucleotide sequence: TGTGCCAGCAGTTACTGGACGGGGCAGCCCCAGCATTTT.

In this sample, this clone turned up many times. The CDR3 region has the DNA TGTGCCAGCAGTTCGGGCAGGGGCAAGGGGAACACTGAAGCTTTCTTT. Protein: CASSSGRGKGNTEAFF. The chain joins TRBV27 to TRBJ1-1, with a possible D match to TRBD1 (6 bases). The CDR3 sequence is 16 residues long. Trimming shortened V by 4 bases and J by 1 base, and 16 bases separated the two germline ends. Germline CDR1 and CDR2: MNHEY and SMNVEV (reference sequence).

This clone was detected many times. J is TRBJ1-1 and V is TRBV7-2; no reliable D call. Trimming left V 0 bases short and J 7 bases short, with 15 bases between. This CDR3 is 15 amino acids long. CDR1 SGHTA and CDR2 FQGNSA come from the germline V gene. CDR3: CASSLATRGAVEAFF. DNA for the CDR3: TGTGCCAGCAGCTTAGCTACCAGAGGAGCGGTTGAAGCTTTCTTT.

This clone was counted at least ten times. This chain joins TRBV6-2 or TRBV6-3 and TRBJ1-5, with 9 positions matching TRBD1. Germline CDR1 and CDR2: MNHEY and SVGEGT. The V segment lost 2 bases and the J segment 6 bases; nucleotides outside the gene matches: 5. This CDR3 region has 15 residues. DNA for the CDR3: TGTGCCAGCAGTTACGGGACAGGGACCTTTCAGCCCCAGCATTTT. It is translated as CASSYGTGTFQPQHF.

This clone ranks as medium-sized. The CDR3 sequence: CASSLPGQGGEKLFF. CDR3 coding DNA: TGTGCCAGCAGCCTACCGGGACAGGGAGGAGAAAAACTGTTTTTT. This chain uses TRBV7-9 with TRBJ1-4; 9 bases match TRBD1. Germline V lookup: CDR1 SEHNR, CDR2 FQNEAQ (reference sequence). J was trimmed by 8 bases and V by 5 bases; bases with no gene match: 9. The CDR3 runs to 15 residues.

This clone has a count of ten or more. This chain links TRBV4-1 with TRBJ2-5; D uncertain. V was shortened by 5 bases and J by 3 bases, with 13 bases between the two germline ends. CDR1 MGHRA and CDR2 YSYEKL come from the germline V gene. The CDR3 sequence is 14 residues long. Written as DNA, the CDR3 is TGCGCCAGCAGCTCCAGAGAGAAAAAAGAGACCCAGTACTTC. It specifies CASSSREKKETQYF.